The T cell receptor beta chain described here comes from a study of metastatic and nonmetastatic thyroid tumors. The wider study: Both malignant and benign thyroid patients supplied peripheral blood and tumor or nodule tissue samples, across which the repertoires of these patients were then compared.

TCRdb reprocessed the PCR reads via MiXCR. The data show 40,000 or so clones, with less than 50% seen just once and roughly a quarter held by the top ten. Each patient came to thyroid surgery without any prior treatment (of any kind). The CDR3 length is 17 residues. With 1 base clipped from V and 1 base from J, the junction kept 8 bases outside the gene matches. Per germline, CDR1 LGHDT and CDR2 YNNKEL (reference sequence). This clonotype was obtained from a male donor with papillary thyroid cancer or a benign thyroid nodule (not recorded which). Some clones in this sample may be carry-over from other donors' samples. Sequencing used tumor tissue. The rearrangement uses TRBV3-1 and TRBJ2-5; 8 bases map to TRBD2. The CDR3 sequence is CASSQGGGTRGQETQYF. The CDR3 nucleotides read TGTGCCAGCAGCCAAGGAGGAGGGACTAGGGGCCAAGAGACCCAGTACTTC.